The TCR beta chain described here comes from a study of blood T cell repertoires in COVID-19. Study background: Acute and convalescent COVID-19 specimens originated in the United States, Italy and Spain. Sample material is recorded as cDNA or gDNA derived from T cells, B-cell-depleted T cells, or PBMCs.

As originally analysed: Counts of nucleated cells, estimated from reference gene primer amplification, were obtained. Sequenced by immunoSEQ multiplex PCR; TCRdb stores in-frame clones only, minus some. From that table come the V and J calls and clone size; the DNA was used to work out D and trimming. This table has about 220,000 clones, around 84% appearing once. V dropped 3 bases and J dropped 6; count of bases not matched to a gene: 8. This CDR3 contains 15 residues. The germline gives CDR1 LNHDA, CDR2 SQIVND (reference sequence). The sequencing sample was made of peripheral blood. This sequence was found in a woman aged 60-70 years who had recovered from COVID-19. V and J are TRBV19 and TRBJ2-5; 9 nucleotides align to TRBD2. The CDR3 is CASSIASGVLQTQYF. The CDR3 DNA sequence: TGTGCCAGTAGTATCGCTAGCGGGGTTCTGCAGACCCAGTACTTC.